This TCR beta chain comes out of a study of shared clonotypes between healthy human individuals. Whole-study results and caveats: Estimated clonotype richness was generally higher in naive than memory subsets. The sharing of 5% to 5.5% of naive CD4 clonotypes was seen across a handful of donors. Rarefaction revealed incomplete sorted-subset sequencing despite large depth.

Terminally differentiated effector memory CD45RA+ cells were excluded from the naive CD8 cells, which were CD45RO-negative and positively selected for CCR7. Libraries were prepared by immunoSEQ multiplex PCR; TCRdb keeps only in-frame clonotypes and omits some of them. The sample includes just over 2,000,000 clones, over 85% seen only once; the top ten take roughly 1%. About this clone: Its antigen remains unidentified.

Germline CDR1 is MNHEY and CDR2 is SVGAGI. This CDR3 has 15 amino acids. Unmatched junction bases numbered 8, after V lost 6 bases and J lost 5 bases. The source material was naive CD8+ T cells sorted from blood. This chain links TRBV6-5 with TRBJ1-5; 9 positions match TRBD1. The receptor's source is a man aged 18 to 29 in good health. In nucleotides, the CDR3 is TGTGCCAGCAGCTTAACAGGGGGCAAGTATCAGCCCCAGCATTTT. As protein: CASSLTGGKYQPQHF.